Listed below are T cell receptor beta chains from one sample, sequenced in a study of breast tumors, draining lymph nodes, adjacent tissues. A single record per CDR3 protein comes from TCRdb applying MiXCR to the multiplex PCR reads. This sample has about 89,000 distinct CDR3 sequences, with around 29% found just once. The sequenced material came from axillary lymph node tissue. These receptors were obtained from a female donor with breast cancer. Some clones in this sample may be carry-over from other donors' samples. CDR3s include the opening cysteine and the closing phenylalanine or tryptophan. The D gene is left open where the match is weak. Part of the rows lack a size; the others show once, few, many or a class for expanded clones.

d_gene	j_gene	abundance	v_gene	CDR3aa	CDR3nt
-	TRBJ2-2	many	TRBV14	CASSRQGRIGELFF	TGTGCCAGCAGCCGCCAGGGGAGGATCGGGGAGCTGTTTTTT
-	TRBJ2-7	many	TRBV5-6	CASSFTYGTSSYEQYF	TGTGCCAGCAGCTTCACGTATGGGACCTCCTCCTACGAGCAGTACTTC
-	TRBJ2-7	many	TRBV20-1	CSARDPGIDEQYF	TGCAGTGCTAGAGACCCAGGCATAGACGAGCAGTACTTC
-	TRBJ1-3	many	TRBV7-2	CASSPGHSGNTIYF	TGTGCCAGCAGCCCGGGACACTCTGGAAACACCATATATTTT
TRBD1	TRBJ1-2	many	TRBV20-1	CSARDGGRGAGGYTF	TGCAGTGCTAGAGATGGCGGCAGGGGGGCCGGCGGCTACACCTTC
-	TRBJ1-4	many	TRBV20-1	CSVRDGGPSEKLFF	TGCAGTGTTAGAGATGGGGGGCCGTCTGAAAAACTGTTTTTT
-	TRBJ2-7	many	TRBV6-6	CASSPSSYEQYF	TGTGCCAGCAGCCCCAGCTCCTACGAGCAGTACTTC
TRBD1	TRBJ2-3	-	TRBV9	CASSVAFVGQTSTDTQYF	TGTGCCAGCAGCGTAGCTTTTGTGGGACAGACTAGCACAGATACGCAGTATTTT
-	TRBJ1-5	-	TRBV7-8	CASSSSRGNQPQHF	TGTGCCAGCAGCTCCTCTCGTGGCAATCAGCCCCAGCATTTT
TRBD1	TRBJ2-1	many	TRBV6-1	CASSESPGQGHNEQFF	TGTGCCAGCAGTGAATCCCCGGGACAGGGCCACAATGAGCAGTTCTTC
-	TRBJ1-2	many	TRBV7-9	CASSLGPGASLYGYTF	TGTGCCAGCAGCTTAGGTCCAGGGGCCTCTCTCTATGGCTACACCTTC
-	TRBJ2-2	-	TRBV5-6	CASSPTLGSAGELFF	TGTGCCAGCAGCCCGACACTAGGCAGCGCCGGGGAGCTGTTTTTT
TRBD2	TRBJ2-1	-	TRBV6-2/TRBV6-3	CAGSLAGGSYNEQFF	TGTGCCGGCAGCCTCGCCGGCGGGAGCTACAATGAGCAGTTCTTC
TRBD2	TRBJ2-3	many	TRBV11-2	CASSSLSGRQQYF	TGTGCCAGCAGCTCCTTAAGCGGGAGACAGCAGTATTTT
-	TRBJ2-1	many	TRBV30	CASATGAWDEQFF	TGTGCCTCCGCGACCGGGGCCTGGGATGAGCAGTTCTTC
TRBD1	TRBJ2-6	many	TRBV7-3	CASSYRGSGANVLTF	TGTGCCAGCAGCTACAGGGGCTCTGGGGCCAACGTCCTGACTTTC
TRBD1	TRBJ2-2	many	TRBV4-3	CASSRRQGANTGELFF	TGCGCCAGCAGCCGAAGACAGGGGGCAAACACCGGGGAGCTGTTTTTT
TRBD2	TRBJ2-2	-	TRBV20-1	CSASSGSTGELFF	TGCAGTGCTTCTAGCGGGAGCACCGGGGAGCTGTTTTTT
-	TRBJ2-7	few	TRBV25-1	CASSDHSYEQYF	TGTGCCAGCAGCGACCACTCCTACGAGCAGTACTTC
TRBD2	TRBJ2-7	many	TRBV27	CASSSLAGGTDEQYF	TGTGCCAGCAGTTCACTAGCGGGAGGGACCGACGAGCAGTACTTC
TRBD1	TRBJ1-2	many	TRBV7-2	CASRPWGQGYYGYTF	TGTGCCAGCAGACCATGGGGACAGGGGTACTATGGCTACACCTTC
-	TRBJ1-6	many	TRBV6-5	CASSYHVNSPLHF	TGTGCCAGCAGTTACCACGTAAATTCACCCCTCCACTTT
-	TRBJ2-7	many	TRBV9	CASSVVPGYEQYF	TGTGCCAGCAGCGTAGTACCGGGCTACGAGCAGTACTTC
TRBD1	TRBJ2-3	-	TRBV20-1	CSGGTGFADTQYF	TGCAGTGGCGGGACAGGGTTCGCAGATACGCAGTATTTT
-	TRBJ1-3	-	TRBV20-1	CSAKAGNTIYF	TGCAGTGCTAAGGCGGGAAACACCATATATTTT
-	TRBJ2-3	few	TRBV11-2	CASSWLGAAILDTQYF	TGTGCCAGCAGCTGGTTAGGAGCAGCGATATTAGATACGCAGTATTTT
-	TRBJ2-1	many	TRBV7-6	CASSRGEEQFF	TGTGCCAGCAGTAGGGGGGAGGAGCAGTTCTTC
-	TRBJ2-3	many	TRBV19	CASSRSTDTQYF	TGTGCCAGTAGTAGAAGCACAGATACGCAGTATTTT
TRBD2	TRBJ2-2	many	TRBV2	CASSWTSGRSGELFF	TGTGCCAGCAGTTGGACTAGCGGGAGGTCCGGGGAGCTGTTTTTT
-	TRBJ2-1	many	TRBV29-1	CSVEAPVLSYNEQFF	TGCAGCGTTGAAGCTCCAGTACTGTCCTACAATGAGCAGTTCTTC
-	TRBJ2-5	many	TRBV27	CASSRGSVQETQYF	TGTGCCAGCAGTCGGGGCAGCGTCCAAGAGACCCAGTACTTC
TRBD1	TRBJ1-1	-	TRBV3-1	CASSRSGTARPNTEASF	TGTGCCAGCAGCCGATCCGGGACAGCTCGGCCGAACACTGAAGCTTCCTTT
-	TRBJ2-7	many	TRBV5-4	CASSTRVGYEQYF	TGTGCCAGCAGCACTAGAGTCGGATACGAGCAGTACTTC
-	TRBJ2-7	many	TRBV7-2	CASSEFQRSNLEQYF	TGTGCCAGCAGCGAGTTTCAGCGATCCAACCTCGAGCAGTACTTC
TRBD1	TRBJ1-2	many	TRBV20-1	CSARLTGRDGRLYGYTF	TGCAGTGCTAGATTGACAGGGAGGGACGGTCGTCTTTATGGCTACACCTTC
TRBD2	TRBJ2-7	many	TRBV3-1	CASSQDQFGRAREQYF	TGTGCCAGCAGCCAAGATCAGTTCGGGAGGGCTAGAGAGCAGTACTTC
TRBD1	TRBJ2-3	many	TRBV5-1	CASSLDGTDTDTQYF	TGCGCCAGCAGCTTGGACGGGACAGACACAGATACGCAGTATTTT
-	TRBJ1-1	many	TRBV7-8	CASSLEQSEAFF	TGTGCCAGCAGCTTAGAGCAGTCTGAAGCTTTCTTT
-	TRBJ1-5	-	TRBV19	CASRKLGRVDQPQHF	TGTGCCAGTAGGAAGCTAGGTAGGGTGGATCAGCCCCAGCATTTT
TRBD1	TRBJ2-7	-	TRBV7-9	CASSLVAGRGHEQYF	TGTGCCAGCAGCTTAGTGGCGGGCAGGGGGCATGAGCAGTACTTC
-	TRBJ2-1	few	TRBV6-2/TRBV6-3	CASSHSNGLYNEQFF	TGTGCCAGCAGTCACTCGAACGGCCTCTACAATGAGCAGTTCTTC